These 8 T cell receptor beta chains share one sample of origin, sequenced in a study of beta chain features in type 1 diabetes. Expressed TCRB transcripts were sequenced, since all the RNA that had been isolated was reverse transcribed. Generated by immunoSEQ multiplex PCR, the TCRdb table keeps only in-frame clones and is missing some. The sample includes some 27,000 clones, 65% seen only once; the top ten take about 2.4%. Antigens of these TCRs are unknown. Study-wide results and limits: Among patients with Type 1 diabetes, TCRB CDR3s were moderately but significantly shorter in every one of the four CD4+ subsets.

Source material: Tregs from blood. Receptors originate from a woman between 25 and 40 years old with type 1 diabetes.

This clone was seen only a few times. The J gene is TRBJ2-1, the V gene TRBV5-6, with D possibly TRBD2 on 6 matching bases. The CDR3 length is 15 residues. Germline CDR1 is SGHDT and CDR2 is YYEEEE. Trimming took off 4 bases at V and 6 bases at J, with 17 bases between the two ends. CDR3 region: CASSGNRDSRNEQFF. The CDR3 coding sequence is TGTGCCAGCAGCGGAAACCGGGACTCGCGCAATGAGCAGTTCTTC.

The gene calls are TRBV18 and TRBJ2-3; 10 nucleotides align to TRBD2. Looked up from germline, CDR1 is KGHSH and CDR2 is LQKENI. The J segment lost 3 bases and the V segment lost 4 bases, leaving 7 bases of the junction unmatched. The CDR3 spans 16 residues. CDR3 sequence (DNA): TGTGCCAGCTCACGTTCTAGCGGGAGCGGGACAGATACGCAGTATTTT. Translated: CASSRSSGSGTDTQYF.

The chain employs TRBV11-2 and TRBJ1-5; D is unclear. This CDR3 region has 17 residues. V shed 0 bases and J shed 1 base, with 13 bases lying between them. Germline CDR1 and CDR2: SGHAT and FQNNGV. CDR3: CASSLDSSRASNQPQHF. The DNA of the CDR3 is TGTGCCAGCAGCTTAGATAGTTCGCGGGCGAGCAATCAGCCCCAGCATTTT.

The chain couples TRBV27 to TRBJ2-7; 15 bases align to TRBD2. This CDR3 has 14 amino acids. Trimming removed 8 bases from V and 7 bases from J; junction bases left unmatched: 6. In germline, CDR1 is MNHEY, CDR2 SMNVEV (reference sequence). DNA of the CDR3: TGTGCCAGCTCCGGACTAGCGGGAGGGGAGGAGCAGTACTTC. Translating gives CASSGLAGGEEQYF.

DNA for the CDR3: TGTGCCAGCAGTTACAGGGCAGGAGGAACAGATACGCAGTATTTT. It yields the protein CASSYRAGGTDTQYF. V usage is TRBV6-5 and J usage is TRBJ2-3; possibly TRBD2 for D (5 bases). V was shortened by 2 bases and J by 3 bases, with 12 bases between the two germline ends. The CDR3 is 15 amino acids. Germline loops: CDR1 MNHEY, CDR2 SVGAGI.

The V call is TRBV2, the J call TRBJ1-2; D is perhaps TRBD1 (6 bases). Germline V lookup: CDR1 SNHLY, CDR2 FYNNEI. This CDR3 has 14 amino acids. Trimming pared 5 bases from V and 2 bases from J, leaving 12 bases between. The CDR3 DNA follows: TGTGCCAGCAGTCTCCTGGACAGAAACTATGGCTACACCTTC. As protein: CASSLLDRNYGYTF.

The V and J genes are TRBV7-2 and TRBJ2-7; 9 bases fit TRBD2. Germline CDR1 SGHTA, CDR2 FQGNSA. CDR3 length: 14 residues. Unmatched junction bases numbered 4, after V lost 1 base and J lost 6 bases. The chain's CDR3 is CASSLVAGAPEQYF. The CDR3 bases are TGTGCCAGCAGCTTAGTAGCGGGAGCTCCCGAGCAGTACTTC.

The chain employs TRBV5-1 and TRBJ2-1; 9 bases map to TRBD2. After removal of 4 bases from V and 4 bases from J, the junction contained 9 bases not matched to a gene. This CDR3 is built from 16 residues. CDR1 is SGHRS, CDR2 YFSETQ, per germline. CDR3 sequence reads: CASSRSGSTHYNEQFF. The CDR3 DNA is TGCGCCAGCAGCCGTAGCGGGAGCACCCATTACAATGAGCAGTTCTTC.